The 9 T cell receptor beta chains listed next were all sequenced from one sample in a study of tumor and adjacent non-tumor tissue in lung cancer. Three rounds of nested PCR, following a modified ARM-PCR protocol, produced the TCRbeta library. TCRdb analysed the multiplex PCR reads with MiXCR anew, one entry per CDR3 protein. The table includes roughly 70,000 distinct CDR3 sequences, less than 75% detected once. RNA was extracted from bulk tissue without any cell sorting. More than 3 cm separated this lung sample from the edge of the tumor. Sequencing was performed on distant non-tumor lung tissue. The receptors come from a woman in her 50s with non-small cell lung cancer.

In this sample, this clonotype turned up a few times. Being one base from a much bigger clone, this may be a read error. The CDR3 reads CSARVVVDRASTDTQYF. For the CDR3, the DNA is TGCAGTGCTAGAGTGGTAGTGGACAGGGCTAGCACAGATACGCAGTATTTT. The V and J genes are TRBV20-1 and TRBJ2-3; 8 nucleotides match TRBD1. Trimming cost V 1 base and J 0 bases; bases outside gene matches: 9. Germline CDR1 is DFQATT and CDR2 is SNEGSKA (reference sequence). This CDR3 region has 17 residues.

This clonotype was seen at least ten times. Written as DNA, the CDR3 is TGTGCCAGCAGTTTCAGCGGGATTGATACGCAGTATTTT. As protein: CASSFSGIDTQYF. The chain combines TRBV12-3 or TRBV12-4 with TRBJ2-3; 7 bases fit TRBD2. The CDR3 extends over 13 amino acids. Trimming took 3 bases from V and 6 from J; bases not matched to a gene: 3.

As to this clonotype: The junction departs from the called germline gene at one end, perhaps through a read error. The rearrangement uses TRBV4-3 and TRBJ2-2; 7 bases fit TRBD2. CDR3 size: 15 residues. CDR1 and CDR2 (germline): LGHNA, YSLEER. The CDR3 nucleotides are TGCACCAGCAGCCAAGAGTGCGGGAGAAGCGGGGAGCTGTTTTTT. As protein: CTSSQECGRSGELFF.

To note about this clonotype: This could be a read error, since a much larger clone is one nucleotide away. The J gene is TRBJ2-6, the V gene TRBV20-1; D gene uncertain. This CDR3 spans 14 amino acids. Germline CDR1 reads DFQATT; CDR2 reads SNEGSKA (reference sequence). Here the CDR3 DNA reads TGCAGTGCTAGGGCCAGCGCTGGGCCCAACGTCCTGACTTTC. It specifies CSARASAGPNVLTF.

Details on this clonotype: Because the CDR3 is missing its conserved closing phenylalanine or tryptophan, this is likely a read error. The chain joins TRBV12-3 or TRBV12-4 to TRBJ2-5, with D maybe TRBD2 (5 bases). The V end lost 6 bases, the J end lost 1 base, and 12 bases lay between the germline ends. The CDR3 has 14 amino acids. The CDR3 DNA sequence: TGTGCCAGCAGCCTACTAGACATCCAAGAGACCCAGTACCTC. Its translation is CASSLLDIQETQYL.

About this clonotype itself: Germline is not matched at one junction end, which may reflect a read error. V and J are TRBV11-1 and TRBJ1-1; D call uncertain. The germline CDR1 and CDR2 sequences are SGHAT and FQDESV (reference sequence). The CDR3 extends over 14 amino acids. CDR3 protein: CACSLRELNTEAFF. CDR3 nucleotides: TGTGCCTGCAGCTTGAGGGAGTTGAACACCGAAGCTTTCTTT.

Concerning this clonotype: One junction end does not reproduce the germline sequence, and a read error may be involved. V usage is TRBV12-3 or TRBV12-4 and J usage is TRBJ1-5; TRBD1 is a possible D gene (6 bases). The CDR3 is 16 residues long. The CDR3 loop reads CASSLGGACGNQSQHF. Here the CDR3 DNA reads TGTGCCAGCAGTTTGGGGGGGGCTTGTGGCAATCAGTCCCAGCATTTT.

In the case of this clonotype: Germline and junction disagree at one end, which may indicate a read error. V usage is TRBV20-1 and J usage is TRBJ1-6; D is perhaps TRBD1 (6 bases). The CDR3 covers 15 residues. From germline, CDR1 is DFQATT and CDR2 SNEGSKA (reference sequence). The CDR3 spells CSVRGLGTYSSLLHF. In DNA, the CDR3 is TGCAGTGTTAGAGGTCTGGGGACATATAGTTCACTCCTCCACTTT.

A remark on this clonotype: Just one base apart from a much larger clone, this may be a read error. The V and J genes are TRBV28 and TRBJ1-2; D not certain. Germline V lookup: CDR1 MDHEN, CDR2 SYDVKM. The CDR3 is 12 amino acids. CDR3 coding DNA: TGTACCAGCAGTTTATACCGCTATGGCTACACCTTC. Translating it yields CTSSLYRYGYTF.